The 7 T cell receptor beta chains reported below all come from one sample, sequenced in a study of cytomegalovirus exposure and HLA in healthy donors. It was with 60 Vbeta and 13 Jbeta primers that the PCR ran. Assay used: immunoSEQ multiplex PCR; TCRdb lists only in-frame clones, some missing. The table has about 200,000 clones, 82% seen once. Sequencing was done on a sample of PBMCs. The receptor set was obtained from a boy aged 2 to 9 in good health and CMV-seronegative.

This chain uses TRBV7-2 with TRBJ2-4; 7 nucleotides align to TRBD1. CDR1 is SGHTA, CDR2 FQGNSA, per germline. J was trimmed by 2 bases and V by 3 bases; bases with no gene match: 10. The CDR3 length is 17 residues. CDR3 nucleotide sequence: TGTGCCAGCAGCTTCAAGACAGGGCTTGTTACCAAAAACATTCAGTACTTC. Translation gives CASSFKTGLVTKNIQYF.

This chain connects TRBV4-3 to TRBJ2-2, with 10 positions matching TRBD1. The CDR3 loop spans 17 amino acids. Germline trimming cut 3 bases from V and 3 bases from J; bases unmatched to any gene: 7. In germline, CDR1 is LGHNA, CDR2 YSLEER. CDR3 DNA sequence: TGCGCCAGCAGCCACCGGGGGACAGGGGAGGACACCGGGGAGCTGTTTTTT. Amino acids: CASSHRGTGEDTGELFF.

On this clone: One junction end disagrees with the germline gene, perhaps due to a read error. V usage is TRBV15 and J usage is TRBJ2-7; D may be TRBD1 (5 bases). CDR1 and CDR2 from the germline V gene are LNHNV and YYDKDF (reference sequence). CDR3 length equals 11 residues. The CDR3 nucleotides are TGTGCCACCAGCAGAGACGCCGAGAGACAGTTC. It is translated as CATSRDAERQF.

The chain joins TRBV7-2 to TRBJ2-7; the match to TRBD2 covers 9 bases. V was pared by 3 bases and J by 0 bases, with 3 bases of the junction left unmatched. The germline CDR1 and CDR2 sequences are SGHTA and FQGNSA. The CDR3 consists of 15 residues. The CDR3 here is CASSFGSGGSYEQYF. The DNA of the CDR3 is TGTGCCAGCAGCTTTGGTAGCGGGGGCTCCTACGAGCAGTACTTC.

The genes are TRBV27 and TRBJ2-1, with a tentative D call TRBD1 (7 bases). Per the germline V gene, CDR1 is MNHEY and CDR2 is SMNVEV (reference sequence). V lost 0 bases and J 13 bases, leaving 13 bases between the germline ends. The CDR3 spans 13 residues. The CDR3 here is CASSLSTGDSQFF. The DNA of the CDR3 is TGTGCCAGCAGTTTATCGACGGGGGACAGTCAGTTCTTC.

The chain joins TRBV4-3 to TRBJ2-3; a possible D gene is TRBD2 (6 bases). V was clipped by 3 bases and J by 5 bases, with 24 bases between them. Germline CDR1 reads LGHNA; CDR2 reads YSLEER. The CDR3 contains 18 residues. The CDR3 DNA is TGCGCCAGCAGCCACGGAGGGGCTAGTGTTCAGGGTGGAGATACGCAGTATTTT. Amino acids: CASSHGGASVQGGDTQYF.

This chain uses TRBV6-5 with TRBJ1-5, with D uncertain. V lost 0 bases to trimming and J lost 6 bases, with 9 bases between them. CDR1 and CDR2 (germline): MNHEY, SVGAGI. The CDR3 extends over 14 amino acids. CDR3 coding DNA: TGTGCCAGCAGTTACTCGTCTCGGGGTCAGCCCCAGCATTTT. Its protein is CASSYSSRGQPQHF.